This T cell receptor beta chain derives from a study of blood T cells in healthy people across ages. On the study more broadly: Capture via template switching afforded approximately one barcoded beta molecule per two T cells.

Peripheral blood samples of 9.5 to 10 milliliters were drawn from each donor. There were at least 6 micrograms of total RNA extracted from every sample. In its sample, this clonotype was seen a few times. Its antigen is still unknown. Alongside a J-beta primer mix, a sample-barcoded 5' primer served in a second PCR lasting roughly 7 to 12 cycles. TCRdb recomputed calls from the 5' RACE reads with MiXCR, one row per CDR3 protein. The data show about 1.1 million distinct CDR3 sequences, with around two fifths seen just once and around 13% held by the top ten. The V gene's germline CDR1 is MNHEY and CDR2 SMNVEV (reference sequence). There are 14 residues in the CDR3. Trimming took 0 bases from V and 3 from J, leaving 8 bases between them. Study-wide results and limits: Higher diversity, along with more naive CD4+ cells, distinguished long-lived donors from aged donors.

This clonotype was obtained from a man between 18 and 35 years old in good health. Sequencing used blood. This chain links TRBV27 with TRBJ1-2, with D unresolved. The CDR3 is CASSLSALHYGYTF. The CDR3 bases are TGTGCCAGCAGTTTATCTGCGCTACACTATGGCTACACCTTC.